Following are 18 T cell receptor beta chains from one sample sequenced in a study of blood T cell repertoires in COVID-19. Measured with immunoSEQ multiplex PCR; TCRdb has only the in-frame clones, and not every one. In the table there are nearly 250,000 clones, 86% of which are singletons. Material for sequencing was peripheral blood. Receptor source: an elderly woman with COVID-19, enrolled during active disease.

This clone was counted a single time. Written as DNA, the CDR3 is TGTGCCAGCCATCCGGGAGGGGGAAACACCATATATTTT. Residues: CASHPGGGNTIYF. V usage is TRBV6-5 and J usage is TRBJ1-3; D is undetermined. The CDR3 runs 13 residues. The V and J ends lost 8 bases and 4 bases respectively, with 12 bases between them. The germline V gene encodes CDR1 MNHEY and CDR2 SVGAGI.

The chain joins TRBV3-1 (or the pseudogene TRBV3-2) to TRBJ2-5; a possible D gene is TRBD2 (5 bases). CDR3 length equals 15 residues. Germline V gene sequence: CDR1 LGHDT, CDR2 YNNKEL (reference sequence). Trimming cost V 4 bases and J 3 bases, with 15 bases left between them. CDR3 nucleotide sequence: TGTGCCAGCAGCCCTTCGGGGAAGCGAGAAGAGACCCAGTACTTC. Its protein product is CASSPSGKREETQYF.

The chain carries TRBV28 and TRBJ2-7, with a weak D call TRBD2 (6 bases). The CDR3 is 13 residues long. Germline V lookup: CDR1 MDHEN, CDR2 SYDVKM. Between the trimmed V and J ends, which lost 8 bases and 2 bases, there was a span of 13 bases. The CDR3 DNA is TGTGCCAGCCTCCGGGGGAAGGCCTACGAGCAGTACTTC. Translated, it gives CASLRGKAYEQYF.

The V and J genes are TRBV30 and TRBJ1-4; possibly TRBD1 for D (6 bases). The CDR3 length is 13 residues. Germline loops: CDR1 GTSNPN, CDR2 SVGIG (reference sequence). The ends were cut back, 5 bases at V and 4 bases at J, with 11 bases in the middle. CDR3 residues: CAWAPDSNEKLFF. Written as DNA, the CDR3 is TGTGCCTGGGCCCCGGACAGTAATGAAAAACTGTTTTTT.

The genes are TRBV5-4 and TRBJ2-3, with 10 bases lining up with TRBD2. CDR1 SGHNT and CDR2 YYREEE come from the germline V gene (reference sequence). The CDR3 consists of 17 residues. The trim removed 2 bases at V and 6 bases at J, leaving 12 bases unmatched. DNA of the CDR3: TGTGCCAGCAGCTTCCCACAACTAGCGGGGATGGGGGATACGCAGTATTTT. Amino acid sequence: CASSFPQLAGMGDTQYF.

This rearrangement joins TRBV4-2 to TRBJ1-5; 7 bases agree with TRBD1. V trimming: 3 bases; J trimming: 6 bases; junction bases outside the gene matches: 8. The CDR3 is 15 amino acids. Per germline, CDR1 LGHNA and CDR2 YNFKEQ. CDR3 DNA: TGTGCCAGCAGCCAGTCTACACAGGGGATTCAGCCCCAGCATTTT. Translation: CASSQSTQGIQPQHF.

V gene TRBV5-1 combines with J gene TRBJ1-2; TRBD1 is a possible D gene (5 bases). V shed 7 bases and J shed 4 bases, with 20 bases lying between them. In germline, CDR1 is SGHRS, CDR2 YFSETQ. This CDR3 spans 15 amino acids. CDR3 DNA: TGCGCCAGCTCTTCCACCCAGGGCCCCTTCTATGGCTACACCTTC. This encodes CASSSTQGPFYGYTF. The full variable domain, in which reference TRBV5-1 and TRBJ1-2 provide the parts outside the CDR3, is KAGVTQTPRYLIKTRGQQVTLSCSPISGHRSVSWYQQTPGQGLQFLFEYFSETQRNKGNFPGRFSGRQFSNSRSEMNVSTLELGDSALYLCASSSTQGPFYGYTFGSGTRLTVV.

This clone was seen just once. The chain combines TRBV2 with TRBJ2-3; 8 bases are a match to TRBD1. This CDR3 has 13 amino acids. The J segment lost 8 bases and the V segment lost 6 bases, leaving 7 bases of the junction unmatched. Germline CDR1 and CDR2: SNHLY and FYNNEI. CDR3 in amino acids: CASRRQGTPTQYF. For the CDR3, the DNA is TGTGCCAGCAGGCGACAGGGGACCCCTACGCAGTATTTT.

This clone was picked up one time. The gene calls are TRBV11-2 and TRBJ1-1; the D gene is possibly TRBD1 (5 bases). The germline CDR1 and CDR2 sequences are SGHAT and FQNNGV. The CDR3 runs to 14 residues. Trimming shortened V by 2 bases and J by 4 bases, and 11 bases separated the two germline ends. The DNA for the CDR3 is TGTGCCAGCAGCTTAAACAGGCAGTTCACTGAAGCTTTCTTT. This sequence encodes CASSLNRQFTEAFF.

V is TRBV6-1 and J is TRBJ1-4; 12 nucleotides align to TRBD1. V shed 4 bases, J shed 8 bases, and the junction held 8 bases outside the gene matches. This CDR3 comprises 16 residues. Germline V gives CDR1 MNHNS, CDR2 SASEGT. DNA of the CDR3: TGTGCCAGCAGTGCTATTGGGACAGGGGGCCAAGAAAAACTGTTTTTT. Encoded protein: CASSAIGTGGQEKLFF.

The chain recombines TRBV6-6 with TRBJ1-2, with D possibly being TRBD1 (5 bases). The CDR3 is made up of 15 amino acids. V was shortened by 6 bases and J by 5 bases, with 19 bases between the two germline ends. The germline V gene has CDR1 MNHNY and CDR2 SVGAGI (reference sequence). Written as DNA, the CDR3 is TGTGCCAGCAGGCGCGGGACGGATGCCTTGTATGGCTACACCTTC. Translating it yields CASRRGTDALYGYTF.

The chain carries TRBV6-5 and TRBJ2-5, with TRBD2 as a possible D gene (5 bases). V was shortened by 2 bases and J by 0 bases, with 10 bases between the two germline ends. This CDR3 spans 15 amino acids. Looked up from germline, CDR1 is MNHEY and CDR2 is SVGAGI. The CDR3 sequence is CASSYRGTYQETQYF. The CDR3 DNA sequence: TGTGCCAGCAGTTACCGGGGAACGTACCAAGAGACCCAGTACTTC.

The genes are TRBV30 and TRBJ1-5; 12 bases align to TRBD1. Germline values: CDR1 GTSNPN, CDR2 SVGIG (reference sequence). V was clipped by 2 bases and J by 5 bases; unmatched bases: 4. The CDR3 sequence is 15 residues long. The CDR3 region has the DNA TGTGCCTGGAGTTCCGGGACAGGGGGCTATCAGCCCCAGCATTTT. Translation gives CAWSSGTGGYQPQHF. The full variable domain, in which reference TRBV30 and TRBJ1-5 provide the parts outside the CDR3, is SQTIHQWPATLVQPVGSPLSLECTVEGTSNPNLYWYRQAAGRGLQLLFYSVGIGQISSEVPQNLSASRPQDRQFILSSKKLLLSDSGFYLCAWSSGTGGYQPQHFGDGTRLSIL.

The chain recombines TRBV6-5 with TRBJ1-2; 9 bases are a match to TRBD1. The CDR3 has 14 residues. Germline V CDR1 and CDR2: MNHEY, SVGAGI. Trimming at V came to 7 bases and at J to 2 bases, leaving 5 bases not matched to a gene. The CDR3 here is CASKTGGLNYGYTF. In DNA form, the CDR3 reads TGTGCCAGCAAGACAGGGGGATTGAACTATGGCTACACCTTC.

V and J are TRBV27 and TRBJ1-5, with no clear D. The CDR3 contains 12 residues. Germline lookup yields CDR1 MNHEY and CDR2 SMNVEV (reference sequence). The V end was cut by 3 bases, the J end by 5 bases, with 5 bases between. CDR3 protein: CASSFRDQPQHF. The CDR3 nucleotides are TGTGCCAGCAGTTTCCGAGATCAGCCCCAGCATTTT.

The rearrangement joins TRBV24-1 to TRBJ2-1, with 8 bases fitting TRBD2. This CDR3 is 16 amino acids long. Germline V gene lookup returns CDR1 KGHDR and CDR2 SFDVKD. V trimming: 3 bases; J trimming: 0 bases; junction bases outside the gene matches: 3. The CDR3 nucleotides are TGTGCCACCAGTGATACCGGGGGGGGCTCCTACAATGAGCAGTTCTTC. Its protein is CATSDTGGGSYNEQFF.

The sample holds one count of this clone. The rearrangement joins TRBV5-6 to TRBJ2-5; no clear D gene. This CDR3 has 14 amino acids. V lost 6 bases, J lost 2 bases, and 14 bases lay in between. Germline V gene lookup returns CDR1 SGHDT and CDR2 YYEEEE. In nucleotides, the CDR3 is TGTGCCAGCAACCTAGGTCCGCAACAAGAGACCCAGTACTTC. Its protein product is CASNLGPQQETQYF.

V gene TRBV7-8 combines with J gene TRBJ2-7; weak D call: TRBD2 (5 bases). The germline V gene has CDR1 SGHVS and CDR2 FQNEAQ. This CDR3 is built from 14 residues. Trimming left V 4 bases short and J 7 bases short, with 17 bases between. CDR3 loop: CASSSLFLGGEQYV. Written as DNA, the CDR3 is TGTGCCAGCAGCTCTCTATTTCTTGGCGGGGAGCAGTACGTC.